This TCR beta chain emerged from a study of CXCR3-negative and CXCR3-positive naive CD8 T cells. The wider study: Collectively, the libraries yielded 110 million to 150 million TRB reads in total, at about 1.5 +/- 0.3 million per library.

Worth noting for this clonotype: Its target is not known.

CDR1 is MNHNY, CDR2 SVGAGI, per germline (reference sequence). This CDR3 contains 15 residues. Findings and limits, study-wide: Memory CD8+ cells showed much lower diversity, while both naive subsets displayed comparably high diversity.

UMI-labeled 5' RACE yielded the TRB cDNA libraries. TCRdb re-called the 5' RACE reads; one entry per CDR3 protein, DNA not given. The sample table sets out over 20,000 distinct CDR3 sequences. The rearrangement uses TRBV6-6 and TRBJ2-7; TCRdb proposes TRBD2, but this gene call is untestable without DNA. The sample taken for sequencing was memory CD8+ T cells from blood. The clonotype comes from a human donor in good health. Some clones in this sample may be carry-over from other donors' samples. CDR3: CASSSTSLWGYEQYF.